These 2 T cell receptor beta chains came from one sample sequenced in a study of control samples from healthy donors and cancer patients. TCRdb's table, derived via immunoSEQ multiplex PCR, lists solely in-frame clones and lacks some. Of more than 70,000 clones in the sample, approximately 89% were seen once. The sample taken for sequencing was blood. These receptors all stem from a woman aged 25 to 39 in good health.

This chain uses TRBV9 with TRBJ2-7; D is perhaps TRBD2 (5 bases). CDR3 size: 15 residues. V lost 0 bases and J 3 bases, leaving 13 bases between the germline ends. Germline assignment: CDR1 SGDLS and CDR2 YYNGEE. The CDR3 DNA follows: TGTGCCAGCAGCGTAGTCTATCGGGGTCGCTACGAGCAGTACTTC. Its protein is CASSVVYRGRYEQYF.

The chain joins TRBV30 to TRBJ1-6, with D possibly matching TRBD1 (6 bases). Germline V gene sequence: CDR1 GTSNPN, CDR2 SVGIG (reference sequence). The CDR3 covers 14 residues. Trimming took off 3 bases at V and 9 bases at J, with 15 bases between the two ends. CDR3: CAWSKQGGSSPLHF. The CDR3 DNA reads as TGTGCCTGGAGCAAGCAAGGGGGAAGTTCACCCCTCCACTTT.